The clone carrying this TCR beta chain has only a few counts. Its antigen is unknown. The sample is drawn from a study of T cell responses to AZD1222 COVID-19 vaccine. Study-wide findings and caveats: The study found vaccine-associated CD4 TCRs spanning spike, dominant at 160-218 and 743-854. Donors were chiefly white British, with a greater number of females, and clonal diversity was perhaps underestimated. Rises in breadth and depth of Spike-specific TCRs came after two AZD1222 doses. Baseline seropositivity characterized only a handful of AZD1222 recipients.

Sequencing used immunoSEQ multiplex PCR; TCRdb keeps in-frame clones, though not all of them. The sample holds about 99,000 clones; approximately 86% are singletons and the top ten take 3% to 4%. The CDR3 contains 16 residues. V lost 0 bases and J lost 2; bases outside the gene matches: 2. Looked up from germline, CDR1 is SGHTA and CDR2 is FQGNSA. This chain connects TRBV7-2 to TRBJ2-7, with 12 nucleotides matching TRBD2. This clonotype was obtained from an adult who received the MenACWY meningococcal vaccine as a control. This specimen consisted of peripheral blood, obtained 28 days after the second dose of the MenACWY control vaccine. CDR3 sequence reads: CASSLAPSGGAYEQYF. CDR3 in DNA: TGTGCCAGCAGCTTAGCTCCTAGCGGGGGGGCCTACGAGCAGTACTTC.